The 17 T cell receptor beta chains below all came from one sample that was sequenced in a study of cytomegalovirus exposure and HLA in healthy donors. The table came from immunoSEQ multiplex PCR; TCRdb's copy has only in-frame clones and leaves some out. Of about 170,000 clones detected, roughly 89% appear once; the ten largest clones hold over 9%. The sequenced material came from PBMCs. These receptors were taken from a woman aged 18-29 years in good health and CMV-seropositive.

The V call is TRBV7-3, the J call TRBJ2-7, with TRBD1 identical over 9 bases. CDR3 length: 15 amino acids. Trimming removed 6 bases from V and 3 bases from J; junction bases left unmatched: 9. Germline V lookup: CDR1 SGHTA, CDR2 FQGTGA. The CDR3 spells CASRHSPDRGYEQYF. CDR3 nucleotide sequence: TGTGCCAGCAGACACTCCCCGGACAGGGGCTACGAGCAGTACTTC.

The gene calls are TRBV11-2 and TRBJ2-3; D is unclear. This CDR3 spans 14 amino acids. Germline V lookup: CDR1 SGHAT, CDR2 FQNNGV. The germline V and J ends were trimmed by 1 base and 2 bases, with 7 bases remaining between them. CDR3 sequence (DNA): TGTGCCAGCAGCTTAGTAACTGTCACAGATACGCAGTATTTT. Amino acids: CASSLVTVTDTQYF.

Note on this clone: Other DNA sequences of this sample code for an identical CDR3. This sequence joins TRBV18 and TRBJ2-5; 7 bases are shared with TRBD1. This CDR3 contains 13 residues. Germline CDR1 and CDR2: KGHSH and LQKENI. The V segment lost 3 bases and the J segment 2 bases; nucleotides outside the gene matches: 0. The CDR3 DNA reads TGTGCCAGCTCACCGGGACAGCAAGAGACCCAGTACTTC. It specifies CASSPGQQETQYF.

The CDR3 DNA reads TGTGCCAGCAGGAATCTATACGAGCAGTACTTC. Its protein is CASRNLYEQYF. The chain recombines TRBV2 with TRBJ2-7; no clear D. From germline, CDR1 is SNHLY and CDR2 FYNNEI. This CDR3 is 11 amino acids long. The V and J ends lost 6 bases and 4 bases respectively, with 7 bases between them.

This chain connects TRBV5-5 to TRBJ2-7; 9 nucleotides match TRBD1. With V trimmed by 0 bases and J by 0 bases, 1 base remained unmatched. The CDR3 length is 15 residues. Germline V CDR1 and CDR2: SGHKS, YYEKEE (reference sequence). CDR3 DNA: TGTGCCAGCAGCTTGGGACAGGGGGGCTCCTACGAGCAGTACTTC. Translated, it gives CASSLGQGGSYEQYF.

The chain uses TRBV2 and TRBJ2-7; 14 nucleotides align to TRBD2. V shed 3 bases, J shed 4 bases, and the junction held 2 bases outside the gene matches. The CDR3 is 15 residues long. CDR1 SNHLY and CDR2 FYNNEI come from the germline V gene. CDR3 residues: CASSEGLAGEYEQYF. The CDR3, as DNA: TGTGCCAGCAGTGAGGGACTAGCGGGAGAATACGAGCAGTACTTC.

The rearrangement links TRBV7-2 to TRBJ2-1; D is perhaps TRBD2 (5 bases). The CDR3 spans 14 residues. From germline, CDR1 is SGHTA and CDR2 FQGNSA. V was clipped by 3 bases and J by 4 bases, with 10 bases between them. The CDR3 here is CASSFWGEYNEQFF. DNA for the CDR3: TGTGCCAGCAGCTTCTGGGGAGAGTACAATGAGCAGTTCTTC.

The V and J genes are TRBV28 and TRBJ1-5; D perhaps matches TRBD1 (5 bases). The germline V gene has CDR1 MDHEN and CDR2 SYDVKM. CDR3 size: 13 residues. V was pared by 6 bases and J by 6 bases, with 12 bases between. The CDR3 nucleotides read TGTGCCAGCAGAGGAGGGGTATCTCAGCCCCAGCATTTT. Translation: CASRGGVSQPQHF.

The chain links TRBV18 to TRBJ1-4, with D tentatively TRBD1 (5 bases). The CDR3 totals 14 residues. The V end lost 3 bases, the J end lost 6 bases, and 11 bases lay between the germline ends. The germline gives CDR1 KGHSH, CDR2 LQKENI. CDR3 DNA sequence: TGTGCCAGCTCACCGAGAAGGGGCGATGAAAAACTGTTTTTT. It is translated as CASSPRRGDEKLFF.

V gene TRBV2 combines with J gene TRBJ2-3; possible D gene TRBD1, 6 bases. The CDR3 spans 14 residues. Germline V CDR1 and CDR2: SNHLY, FYNNEI. V shed 3 bases and J shed 5 bases, with 12 bases lying between them. The CDR3 sequence is CASSDGNREDTQYF. The CDR3 DNA reads as TGTGCCAGCAGTGATGGAAACAGGGAAGATACGCAGTATTTT.

V gene TRBV11-2 combines with J gene TRBJ1-2; 7 bases agree with TRBD1. The CDR3 sequence is 13 residues long. J gave up 1 base and V 8 bases, and 4 bases lay outside the gene matches. In germline, CDR1 is SGHAT, CDR2 FQNNGV. The CDR3 DNA reads as TGTGCCAGCCAGCAGGGGGTTAACTATGGCTACACCTTC. Amino acid sequence: CASQQGVNYGYTF. Together with reference TRBV11-2 and TRBJ1-2, the CDR3 gives the full variable domain: EAGVAQSPRYKIIEKRQSVAFWCNPISGHATLYWYQQILGQGPKLLIQFQNNGVVDDSQLPKDRFSAERLKGVDSTLKIQPAKLEDSAVYLCASQQGVNYGYTFGSGTRLTVV.

The rearrangement joins TRBV11-1 to TRBJ2-3, with 7 bases identical to TRBD2. The trim removed 1 base at V and 4 bases at J, leaving 5 bases unmatched. In germline, CDR1 is SGHAT, CDR2 FQDESV (reference sequence). CDR3 size: 15 residues. CDR3 coding DNA: TGTGCCAGCAGCTTAGATGGGGGAGGGGCAGATACGCAGTATTTT. Its protein is CASSLDGGGADTQYF. The complete variable domain, with remaining parts taken from reference TRBV11-1 and TRBJ2-3, reads EAEVAQSPRYKITEKSQAVAFWCDPISGHATLYWYRQILGQGPELLVQFQDESVVDDSQLPKDRFSAERLKGVDSTLKIQPAELGDSAMYLCASSLDGGGADTQYFGPGTRLTVL.

This rearrangement joins TRBV6-4 to TRBJ2-1, with 10 bases fitting TRBD2. The germline V gene encodes CDR1 MRHNA and CDR2 SNTAGT. The CDR3 has 15 residues. J lost 6 bases, V lost 3 bases, and 5 bases had no gene match. DNA for the CDR3: TGTGCCAGCAGTGAATCTAGCGGGAGTGGCAATGAGCAGTTCTTC. This sequence encodes CASSESSGSGNEQFF.

The V call is TRBV7-2, the J call TRBJ2-1, with TRBD2 matching 8 bases. The germline V gene has CDR1 SGHTA and CDR2 FQGNSA. This CDR3 region has 15 residues. After removal of 1 base from V and 9 bases from J, the junction contained 8 bases not matched to a gene. The CDR3 sequence: CASSLGVAGNGEQFF. The CDR3 region has the DNA TGTGCCAGCAGCTTAGGAGTAGCGGGAAACGGTGAGCAGTTCTTC.

The chain couples TRBV29-1 to TRBJ1-2, with 9 bases aligning to TRBD1. In germline, CDR1 is SQVTM, CDR2 ANQGSEA. The J segment lost 0 bases and the V segment lost 5 bases, leaving 1 base of the junction unmatched. The CDR3 is 13 residues long. CDR3 loop: CSVRTGANYGYTF. In nucleotides, the CDR3 is TGCAGCGTTCGGACAGGGGCTAACTATGGCTACACCTTC.

Only one count was recorded for this clone. This chain connects TRBV27 to TRBJ2-3; the match to TRBD2 covers 9 bases. V shed 5 bases, J shed 12 bases, and the junction held 6 bases outside the gene matches. CDR1 is MNHEY and CDR2 is SMNVEV in the germline V gene (reference sequence). The CDR3 has 12 amino acids. Here the CDR3 reads CASSLASGVQYF. The CDR3 coding sequence is TGTGCCAGCAGTCTCGCTAGCGGGGTACAGTATTTT.

This clone has more than one count but fewer than ten. This sequence joins TRBV10-1 and TRBJ2-3; TRBD1 matches at 8 bases. With V trimmed by 6 bases and J by 4 bases, 6 bases remained unmatched. Germline V gives CDR1 WNHNN, CDR2 SYGVQD (reference sequence). The CDR3 totals 14 residues. The CDR3 loop is CASSSTGVADTQYF. The CDR3 DNA reads TGCGCCAGCAGCTCGACAGGGGTAGCAGATACGCAGTATTTT.